This note documents a single T cell receptor (beta chain) sequence. The data were produced by immunoSEQ multiplex PCR, yet TCRdb's version contains in-frame clones alone and is incomplete. The sample lists 100,000 or so clones, over 90% occurring once. The junction had 4 bases not matched to a gene; V was cut back by 5 bases and J by 0 bases. CDR1 SGHNT and CDR2 YYREEE come from the germline V gene (reference sequence). This CDR3 contains 14 residues. This entry comes from a study of technical replicates of blood from a few donors. Source material: T cells isolated from PBMCs. This chain uses TRBV5-4 with TRBJ2-7; 8 positions agree with TRBD2. The clonotype was recovered from a human donor in good health. CDR3: CASSLAGRSYEQYF. CDR3 nucleotide sequence: TGTGCCAGCAGTCTAGCGGGTCGCTCCTACGAGCAGTACTTC. Full variable domain (outside the CDR3, taken from reference TRBV5-4 and TRBJ2-7): ETGVTQSPTHLIKTRGQQVTLRCSSQSGHNTVSWYQQALGQGPQFIFQYYREEENGRGNFPPRFSGLQFPNYSSELNVNALELDDSALYLCASSLAGRSYEQYFGPGTRLTVT.